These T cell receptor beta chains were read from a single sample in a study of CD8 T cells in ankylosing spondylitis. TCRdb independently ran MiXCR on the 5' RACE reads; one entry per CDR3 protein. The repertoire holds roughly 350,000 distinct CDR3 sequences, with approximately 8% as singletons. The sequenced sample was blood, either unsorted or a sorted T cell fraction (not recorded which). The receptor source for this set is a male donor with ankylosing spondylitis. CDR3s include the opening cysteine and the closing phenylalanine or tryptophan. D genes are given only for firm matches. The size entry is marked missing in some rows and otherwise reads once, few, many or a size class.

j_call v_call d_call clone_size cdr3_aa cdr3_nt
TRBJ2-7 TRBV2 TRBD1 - CASTTDRDEQYF TGTGCCAGCACCACGGACAGGGACGAGCAGTACTTC
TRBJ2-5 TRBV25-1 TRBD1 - CASGTGSEETQYF TGTGCCTCCGGGACAGGGTCCGAAGAGACCCAGTACTTC
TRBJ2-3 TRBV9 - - CASSVRASTDTQYF TGTGCCAGCAGCGTGAGGGCCTCGACAGATACGCAGTATTTT
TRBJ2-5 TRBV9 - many CASSVAPLGTQYF TGTGCCAGCAGCGTAGCACCCCTCGGGACCCAGTACTTC
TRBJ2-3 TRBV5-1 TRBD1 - CASSWGGQGFTDTQYF TGCGCCAGCAGCTGGGGCGGACAGGGTTTCACAGATACGCAGTATTTT
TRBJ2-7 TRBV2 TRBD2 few CASSNRTRLLAEQYF TGTGCCAGCAGTAACCGGACTAGACTCTTGGCCGAGCAGTACTTC
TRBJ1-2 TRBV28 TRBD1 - CASSSSGDRNGYTF TGTGCCAGCAGCTCATCCGGGGACAGGAATGGCTACACCTTC
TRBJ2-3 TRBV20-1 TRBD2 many CSARSGSGNTDTQYF TGCAGTGCTAGAAGTGGCAGCGGGAATACAGATACGCAGTATTTT
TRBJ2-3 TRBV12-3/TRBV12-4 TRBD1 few CASSSPGQITDTQYF TGTGCCAGCAGCTCCCCGGGACAGATCACAGATACGCAGTATTTT
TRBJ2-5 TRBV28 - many CASSLPLAGQETQYF TGTGCCAGCAGTTTACCCCTCGCAGGGCAAGAGACCCAGTACTTC
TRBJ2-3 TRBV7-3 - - CASSSQLLGDTQYF TGTGCCAGCAGCTCGCAGCTGCTGGGAGATACGCAGTATTTT